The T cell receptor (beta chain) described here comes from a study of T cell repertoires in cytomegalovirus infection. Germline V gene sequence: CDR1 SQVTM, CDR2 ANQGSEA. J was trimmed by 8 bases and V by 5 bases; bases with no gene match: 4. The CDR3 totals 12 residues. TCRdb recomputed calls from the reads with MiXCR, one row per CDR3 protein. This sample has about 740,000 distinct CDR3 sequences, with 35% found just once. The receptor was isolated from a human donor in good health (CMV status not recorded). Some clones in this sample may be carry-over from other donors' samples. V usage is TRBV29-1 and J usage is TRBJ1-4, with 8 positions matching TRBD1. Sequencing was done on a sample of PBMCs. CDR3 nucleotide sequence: TGCAGCGTTCGACAGGGGCCCGAAAAACTGTTTTTT. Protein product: CSVRQGPEKLFF.